Shown below are 2 T cell receptor beta chains from a single sample sequenced in a study of glioma-infiltrating T cells. Amplification of TCR alpha and beta CDR3 regions from RNA used iRepertoire nested multiplex PCR. TCRdb reprocessed the multiplex PCR reads with MiXCR, giving one entry per CDR3 protein. The top ten hold 20% to 25% of the sample, which has fewer than 200,000 distinct CDR3 sequences, approximately 30% seen once. Sequenced input: glioma tissue, nonneoplastic brain tissue, or PBMCs (not recorded which). These receptors were collected from a human donor with low-grade glioma or glioblastoma, undergoing nonglioma brain surgery, or in good health (not recorded which).

At least ten counts were recorded for this clonotype. This chain links TRBV6-1 with TRBJ2-7; a weak D match, TRBD2 (6 bases). Germline CDR1 reads MNHNS; CDR2 reads SASEGT. The CDR3 contains 14 residues. The V gene lost 5 bases and the J gene lost 4 bases, with 15 bases spanning the gap. The CDR3 protein is CASSLFRGTYEQYF. The DNA of the CDR3 is TGTGCCAGCAGTTTATTTCGCGGGACGTACGAGCAGTACTTC.

A remark on this clonotype: A read error may explain this, as a much larger clone is one base away. The rearrangement uses TRBV12-3 or TRBV12-4 and TRBJ2-1, with D tentatively TRBD2 (5 bases). Trimming cost V 7 bases and J 10 bases, with 11 bases left between them. The CDR3 consists of 11 residues. This CDR3 reads CASMVGSEQFF. The CDR3 DNA sequence: TGTGCCAGCATGGTAGGGAGCGAGCAGTTCTTC.